The next 4 T cell receptor beta chains were all read from a single sample in a study of blood T cells in healthy people across ages. A J-beta primer mix and a sample-barcoded 5' primer were used in a second PCR of roughly 6 to 11 cycles. Using its own MiXCR run on the 5' RACE reads, TCRdb lists one record per CDR3 protein. Here the sample spans about 1.5 million distinct CDR3 sequences, approximately 39% being singletons. The sequencing input was blood. All receptors come from a woman aged 18-35 years in good health.

The sample holds a few counts of this clonotype. The gene calls are TRBV7-2 and TRBJ2-5, with 7 bases aligning to TRBD2. The J call may be faulty, since TRBJ2-7 better matches the DNA end. CDR1 and CDR2 (germline): SGHTA, FQGNSA. This CDR3 comprises 16 residues. The CDR3 sequence: CASSPIAGPTIYEQYF. CDR3 coding DNA: TGTGCCAGCAGCCCAATAGCGGGCCCGACGATCTACGAGCAGTACTTC.

The chain carries TRBV7-3 and TRBJ2-2; D uncertain. The CDR3 has 16 amino acids. Germline CDR1 reads SGHTA; CDR2 reads FQGTGA. Trimming removed 1 base from V and 5 bases from J, with 14 bases in between. The CDR3 DNA reads as TGTGCCAGCAGCTTAAACCCTGGTCTAGGGACCGGGGAGCTGTTTTTT. Its protein product is CASSLNPGLGTGELFF.

This chain links TRBV29-1 with TRBJ2-7; TRBD1 is a possible D gene (5 bases). The germline V gene has CDR1 SQVTM and CDR2 ANQGSEA. Trimming removed 4 bases from V and 0 bases from J, with 7 bases in between. CDR3 length: 12 amino acids. The CDR3 DNA is TGCAGCGTTGGACAGTCCTCCTACGAGCAGTACTTC. This sequence encodes CSVGQSSYEQYF.

This clonotype was seen only a few times. Here the CDR3 reads CASSGLAAQETQYF. The CDR3, as DNA: TGTGCCAGCAGCGGGCTAGCGGCCCAAGAGACCCAGTACTTC. This chain connects TRBV11-2 to TRBJ2-5; 7 bases align to TRBD2. Per the germline V gene, CDR1 is SGHAT and CDR2 is FQNNGV. This CDR3 has 14 amino acids. With 5 bases clipped from V and 1 base from J, the junction kept 4 bases outside the gene matches.